Listed below are T cell receptor beta chains from one sample, sequenced in a study of cytomegalovirus exposure and HLA in healthy donors. The protocol was immunoSEQ multiplex PCR, while the TCRdb copy is restricted to in-frame clones and leaves out a portion. The sample records about 180,000 clones, roughly nine tenths being singletons. Sequenced sample: PBMCs. The receptors were sampled from a man between 18 and 35 years old in good health and CMV-seropositive. The CDR3 runs from the conserved cysteine through the conserved F or W. D genes are given only for firm matches. Some rows have no size entry. The others give once, few or many, or a class for an expanded clone.

j_call | clone_size | v_call | d_call | cdr3_aa | cdr3_nt
TRBJ1-1 | - | TRBV15 | TRBD1 | CATSSNQQGSTEAFF | TGTGCCACCAGCAGTAACCAACAGGGGAGCACTGAAGCTTTCTTT
TRBJ2-6 | - | TRBV14 | TRBD1 | CASSQVQGSSGANVLTF | TGTGCCAGCAGCCAAGTACAGGGGAGCTCTGGGGCCAACGTCCTGACTTTC
TRBJ2-5 | few | TRBV4-3 | - | CASSQEPTQGPQTQYF | TGCGCCAGCAGCCAAGAACCAACACAGGGACCGCAGACCCAGTACTTC
TRBJ1-5 | - | TRBV19 | - | CASRGGLYLEFQPQHF | TGTGCCAGTAGGGGGGGACTCTATCTTGAGTTTCAGCCCCAGCATTTT
TRBJ1-3 | few | TRBV27 | - | CASRRLGASGNTIYF | TGTGCCAGCAGACGACTCGGCGCTTCTGGAAACACCATATATTTT
TRBJ2-1 | - | TRBV25-1 | - | CASSENGGQSSYNEQFF | TGTGCCAGCAGTGAAAATGGGGGCCAGAGCTCCTACAATGAGCAGTTCTTC
TRBJ2-7 | - | TRBV19 | - | CASTPAGKPYEQYF | TGTGCCAGTACCCCTGCGGGGAAACCCTACGAGCAGTACTTC
TRBJ2-2 | - | TRBV5-8 | TRBD1 | CASTIGPDRGITGELFF | TGTGCCAGCACTATCGGGCCGGACAGGGGAATTACCGGGGAGCTGTTTTTT
TRBJ1-4 | - | TRBV16 | - | CASTPRETEEKLFF | TGTGCCAGCACTCCTAGGGAGACGGAGGAAAAACTGTTTTTT
TRBJ2-7 | - | TRBV5-1 | TRBD1 | CASRPGQGAYEQYF | TGCGCCAGCCGGCCGGGACAGGGGGCCTACGAGCAGTACTTC
TRBJ2-7 | - | TRBV9 | TRBD1 | CASSVGQGVDEQYF | TGTGCCAGCAGCGTAGGTCAGGGGGTGGACGAGCAGTACTTC
TRBJ2-3 | few | TRBV6-4 | TRBD2 | CASSDSPAGGGTDTQYF | TGTGCCAGCAGTGACTCGCCAGCGGGGGGAGGCACAGATACGCAGTATTTT
TRBJ2-6 | once | TRBV7-3 | TRBD1 | CASSETGPGANVLTF | TGTGCCAGCAGCGAGACAGGGCCCGGGGCCAACGTCCTGACTTTC
TRBJ1-1 | medium-sized | TRBV27 | TRBD1 | CASSLTRDRVTEAFF | TGTGCCAGCAGTTTAACACGGGACAGGGTCACTGAAGCTTTCTTT
TRBJ2-7 | - | TRBV7-2 | TRBD2 | CASSLAGTSNEQYF | TGTGCCAGCAGCTTAGCCGGGACTAGCAACGAGCAGTACTTC
TRBJ1-2 | - | TRBV2 | - | CASSGTEELYTF | TGTGCCAGCAGTGGGACAGAAGAATTATACACCTTC
TRBJ1-5 | - | TRBV7-2 | TRBD1 | CASSPRQGSGNQPQHF | TGTGCCAGCAGCCCCCGACAGGGCTCAGGGAATCAGCCCCAGCATTTT
TRBJ1-2 | - | TRBV9 | - | CASNQGTGSYGYTF | TGTGCCAGCAACCAGGGAACAGGGAGCTATGGCTACACCTTC
TRBJ1-2 | - | TRBV28 | - | CASDEPLRRDYGYTF | TGTGCCAGCGACGAACCCCTGAGGCGCGACTATGGCTACACCTTC
TRBJ2-7 | - | TRBV5-1 | TRBD1 | CASSRPGQGFYEQYF | TGCGCCAGCAGCCGTCCGGGACAGGGTTTCTACGAGCAGTACTTC
TRBJ1-1 | - | TRBV5-1 | - | CASSRDSSTEAFF | TGCGCCAGCAGCCGTGACAGTTCCACTGAAGCTTTCTTT
TRBJ1-1 | - | TRBV12-5 | - | CASGTLVGGEAFF | TGTGCTAGTGGTACCTTGGTCGGGGGTGAAGCTTTCTTT
TRBJ2-1 | - | TRBV27 | - | CASSLRVAPPRDEQFF | TGTGCCAGCAGTTTACGAGTGGCCCCCCCTCGGGATGAGCAGTTCTTC
TRBJ1-5 | - | TRBV4-2 | - | CASSQDLHDGGFSNQPQHF | TGTGCCAGCAGCCAAGATCTTCATGATGGGGGCTTTTCCAATCAGCCCCAGCATTTT
TRBJ1-2 | - | TRBV7-2 | TRBD1 | CASRGGRGYGYTF | TGTGCCAGCAGAGGGGGCAGGGGGTATGGCTACACCTTC
TRBJ2-2 | - | TRBV5-1 | TRBD1 | CASKSQGSGELFF | TGCGCCAGCAAATCACAGGGGTCCGGGGAGCTGTTTTTT
TRBJ1-2 | - | TRBV28 | - | CASSRRTSYGYTF | TGTGCCAGCAGTAGGAGAACGTCCTATGGCTACACCTTC
TRBJ1-1 | once | TRBV7-6 | - | CASSLGGGNTEAFF | TGTGCCAGCAGCTTAGGCGGAGGGAACACTGAAGCTTTCTTT
TRBJ1-2 | - | TRBV13 | - | CASSLGSEEDYGYTF | TGTGCCAGCAGCTTAGGCTCGGAGGAAGACTATGGCTACACCTTC
TRBJ2-1 | - | TRBV14 | - | CASSHRGFNEQFF | TGTGCCAGCAGCCATAGAGGGTTTAATGAGCAGTTCTTC
TRBJ1-2 | few | TRBV2 | TRBD1 | CASSVGTGTFYTF | TGTGCCAGCAGTGTCGGGACAGGGACTTTCTACACCTTC
TRBJ1-2 | - | TRBV30 | - | CAWRDRPGGYTF | TGTGCCTGGAGGGACCGCCCGGGGGGCTACACCTTC
TRBJ2-5 | once | TRBV10-3 | - | CAIGQGSIETQYF | TGTGCCATCGGTCAGGGTTCCATCGAGACCCAGTACTTC
TRBJ1-5 | - | TRBV2 | - | CASSEAGVGQPQHF | TGTGCCAGCAGTGAAGCAGGGGTCGGCCAGCCCCAGCATTTT
TRBJ2-3 | - | TRBV6-5 | - | CASSYSPVTDTQYF | TGTGCCAGCAGTTACTCGCCAGTAACAGATACGCAGTATTTT
TRBJ1-4 | - | TRBV2 | - | CASSGGRNEKLFF | TGTGCCAGCAGTGGGGGCCGCAATGAAAAACTGTTTTTT
TRBJ2-1 | - | TRBV7-9 | - | CASSPSQFF | TGTGCCAGCAGCCCCTCCCAGTTCTTC
TRBJ1-3 | - | TRBV28 | - | CASLNGGTGNTIYF | TGTGCCAGCCTCAACGGGGGTACTGGAAACACCATATATTTT
TRBJ1-4 | - | TRBV29-1 | - | CSVDSNEKLFF | TGCAGCGTTGACAGTAATGAAAAACTGTTTTTT
TRBJ2-7 | - | TRBV7-2 | TRBD2 | CASSISGGDSYEQYF | TGTGCCAGCAGCATTAGCGGGGGGGACTCCTACGAGCAGTACTTC
TRBJ2-5 | - | TRBV6-5 | - | CASSYGTQIKETQYF | TGTGCCAGCAGTTACGGGACTCAAATCAAAGAGACCCAGTACTTC
TRBJ2-5 | - | TRBV7-8 | TRBD2 | CASSLGTSGQETQYF | TGTGCCAGCAGCCTCGGGACTAGCGGCCAAGAGACCCAGTACTTC
TRBJ2-1 | - | TRBV7-9 | TRBD2 | CASRGLAKNEQFF | TGTGCCAGCAGAGGACTAGCGAAAAATGAGCAGTTCTTC
TRBJ1-1 | - | TRBV19 | TRBD1 | CASSRGQGASAEAFF | TGTGCCAGTAGTAGGGGACAGGGGGCCTCCGCTGAAGCTTTCTTT
TRBJ1-2 | - | TRBV6-5 | - | CASSPDDSGYTF | TGTGCCAGCAGCCCGGACGACAGTGGCTACACCTTC
TRBJ2-1 | - | TRBV4-1 | TRBD2 | CASSQRGGSDIGNEQFF | TGCGCCAGCAGCCAACGCGGGGGTTCGGACATCGGGAATGAGCAGTTCTTC
TRBJ1-3 | - | TRBV28 | - | CASSSRRATRGYGNTIYF | TGTGCCAGCAGTTCCCGACGAGCAACCAGGGGTTATGGAAACACCATATATTTT
TRBJ2-4 | - | TRBV19 | - | CASSQAGTLLYLPKNIQYF | TGTGCCAGTTCCCAGGCGGGGACTTTACTATATTTACCCAAAAACATTCAGTACTTC
TRBJ2-3 | - | TRBV4-1 | TRBD2 | CASSSRLAGGSDTQYF | TGCGCCAGCAGCTCCAGACTAGCGGGTGGTTCAGATACGCAGTATTTT
TRBJ2-7 | once | TRBV7-2 | - | CASSLGISEYYEQYF | TGTGCCAGCAGCTTAGGAATTAGCGAGTATTACGAGCAGTACTTC
TRBJ2-2 | - | TRBV28 | TRBD2 | CASRVSGGTGELFF | TGTGCCAGCAGGGTTTCGGGAGGCACCGGGGAGCTGTTTTTT
TRBJ2-1 | - | TRBV5-1 | - | CASARGLGGHNEQFF | TGCGCCAGCGCCCGGGGACTTGGCGGGCACAATGAGCAGTTCTTC
TRBJ2-2 | - | TRBV7-3 | TRBD2 | CASSLIGGRSGELFF | TGTGCCAGCAGCTTAATTGGCGGGAGATCCGGGGAGCTGTTTTTT
TRBJ2-7 | - | TRBV29-1 | - | CSVVPAGGGEQYF | TGCAGCGTTGTTCCAGCAGGTGGTGGCGAGCAGTACTTC
TRBJ2-7 | - | TRBV19 | TRBD2 | CASSTSGGSYEQYF | TGTGCCAGTAGTACGAGCGGGGGTAGCTACGAGCAGTACTTC
TRBJ1-4 | - | TRBV2 | - | CASSFGGPGFF | TGTGCCAGCAGTTTCGGAGGGCCAGGGTTTTTT
TRBJ2-1 | once | TRBV7-2 | - | CASSATGREQFF | TGTGCCAGCAGCGCGACAGGGAGGGAGCAGTTCTTC
TRBJ1-2 | - | TRBV9 | - | CASRRRAGGYTF | TGTGCCAGCCGACGCAGGGCCGGGGGCTACACCTTC
TRBJ1-4 | - | TRBV13 | TRBD1 | CASSQASGGHEKLFF | TGTGCCAGCAGCCAAGCTTCAGGGGGCCATGAAAAACTGTTTTTT
TRBJ2-7 | - | TRBV19 | TRBD2 | CASSPGTSGSYEQYF | TGTGCCAGTAGTCCCGGGACTAGCGGCTCCTACGAGCAGTACTTC